This TCR beta chain came from a study of OX40 agonist ivuxolimab in advanced cancers. Study-wide results and limits: Dose levels from 0.1 to 3.0 mg/kg saw CD4+ and CD8+ blood T cells expand clonally by week 6. Not determined was the antigen specificity of the expanded peripheral T cells.

Comments on this clone: As yet, its antigen is unknown.

Profiled with immunoSEQ multiplex PCR; TCRdb holds only in-frame clones, not every one. The data contain 95,000 to 100,000 clones, about four fifths of them singletons. The clonotype comes from an adult with an advanced solid tumor such as melanoma, head and neck, liver or kidney cancer. The material sequenced was CD4+ or CD8+ T cells sorted from blood, taken in a trial of the OX40 agonist ivuxolimab.

The CDR3 sequence is CASNIPKVLAELTDTQYF. CDR3 sequence (DNA): TGTGCCAGCAATATCCCAAAAGTCCTAGCGGAGCTCACAGATACGCAGTATTTT. The rearrangement uses TRBV4-2 and TRBJ2-3; 7 bases line up with TRBD2. J lost 2 bases, V lost 7 bases, and 18 bases had no gene match. This CDR3 is built from 18 residues. Germline lookup yields CDR1 LGHNA and CDR2 YNFKEQ.